This is a list of T cell receptor beta chains from one sample in a study of T-cell memory formation after mild COVID-19. TCRdb re-called the 5' RACE reads through MiXCR, storing one row per CDR3 protein. The repertoire consists of more than 25,000 distinct CDR3 sequences, with around 16% occurring once and the leading ten covering about 1.4%. The sample comprised PBMCs or a T cell subset sorted from them (not recorded which). The source of these receptors is an adult who had mild COVID-19 (a few samples of this study predate the infection). Cell type and time point are not known. CDR3s include the opening cysteine and the closing phenylalanine or tryptophan. The order of the fields is CDR3 protein, CDR3 DNA, V gene, clone size, J gene, D gene. A D gene is named only where the DNA matches it firmly. Clone size appears in some rows only: once, few, many, or a class for an expanded clone.

CDR3aa: CSATRQGNTEAFF
CDR3nt: TGCAGCGCCACCCGACAGGGGAACACTGAAGCTTTCTTT
v_gene: TRBV29-1
abundance: many
j_gene: TRBJ1-1
d_gene: TRBD1

CDR3aa: CASSAGPGQLRTQHF
CDR3nt: TGCGCCAGCAGCGCGGGACCGGGACAGCTTAGAACCCAGCATTTT
v_gene: TRBV5-1
abundance: -
j_gene: TRBJ1-5
d_gene: TRBD1

CDR3aa: CASSLGPPPLEQYF
CDR3nt: TGTGCCAGCAGCCTTGGGCCCCCCCCTCTCGAGCAGTACTTC
v_gene: TRBV11-1
abundance: many
j_gene: TRBJ2-7
d_gene: -

CDR3aa: CASSTDRAVTDTQYF
CDR3nt: TGCGCCAGCAGCACGGACAGGGCCGTCACAGATACGCAGTATTTT
v_gene: TRBV5-1
abundance: many
j_gene: TRBJ2-3
d_gene: TRBD1

CDR3aa: CASSPSQIDNEQFF
CDR3nt: TGTGCCAGCAGTCCCAGTCAGATCGACAATGAGCAGTTCTTC
v_gene: TRBV12-3/TRBV12-4
abundance: many
j_gene: TRBJ2-1
d_gene: -

CDR3aa: CATSDFGGGEQYF
CDR3nt: TGTGCCACCAGTGATTTTGGGGGTGGCGAGCAGTACTTC
v_gene: TRBV24-1
abundance: -
j_gene: TRBJ2-7
d_gene: -

CDR3aa: CASSARDLRELFF
CDR3nt: TGTGCCAGCAGCGCCCGGGACCTTCGGGAGCTGTTTTTT
v_gene: TRBV11-1
abundance: -
j_gene: TRBJ2-2
d_gene: -

CDR3aa: CASSLTGLSAKNIQYF
CDR3nt: TGCGCCAGCAGCCTGACAGGCTTATCGGCCAAAAACATTCAGTACTTC
v_gene: TRBV5-1
abundance: many
j_gene: TRBJ2-4
d_gene: -

CDR3aa: CATSTTGPLSNSPLHF
CDR3nt: TGTGCCACCAGCACCACCGGACCGCTAAGTAATTCACCCCTCCACTTT
v_gene: TRBV15
abundance: -
j_gene: TRBJ1-6
d_gene: -

CDR3aa: CASSFNPGLGELFF
CDR3nt: TGTGCCAGCAGCTTTAACCCGGGACTAGGGGAGCTGTTTTTT
v_gene: TRBV7-3
abundance: many
j_gene: TRBJ2-2
d_gene: TRBD2

CDR3aa: CASSFTGAGELFF
CDR3nt: TGCGCCAGCAGCTTTACAGGGGCCGGGGAGCTGTTTTTT
v_gene: TRBV5-1
abundance: many
j_gene: TRBJ2-2
d_gene: TRBD1

CDR3aa: CATSDPNIGIERDGYTF
CDR3nt: TGTGCCACCAGTGACCCAAATATTGGGATCGAAAGGGATGGCTACACCTTC
v_gene: TRBV24-1
abundance: many
j_gene: TRBJ1-2
d_gene: -

CDR3aa: CASSPGRLSYEQYF
CDR3nt: TGTGCCAGCTCACCAGGGCGCCTTTCCTACGAGCAGTACTTC
v_gene: TRBV18
abundance: few
j_gene: TRBJ2-7
d_gene: -

CDR3aa: CASSLDGGRYNEQFF
CDR3nt: TGTGCCAGCAGTTTAGACGGGGGGAGGTACAATGAGCAGTTCTTC
v_gene: TRBV12-3/TRBV12-4
abundance: many
j_gene: TRBJ2-1
d_gene: TRBD2

CDR3aa: CASSSLGRASGNTIYF
CDR3nt: TGTGCCAGCAGCTCCCTGGGGAGGGCCTCTGGAAACACCATATATTTT
v_gene: TRBV7-2
abundance: -
j_gene: TRBJ1-3
d_gene: -

CDR3aa: CASRIAGVDNEQFF
CDR3nt: TGTGCCAGCAGGATAGCGGGAGTTGACAATGAGCAGTTCTTC
v_gene: TRBV7-9
abundance: many
j_gene: TRBJ2-1
d_gene: TRBD2

CDR3aa: CASSSTRAQETQYF
CDR3nt: TGTGCCAGCAGCTCCACACGGGCCCAAGAGACCCAGTACTTC
v_gene: TRBV7-8
abundance: many
j_gene: TRBJ2-5
d_gene: -

CDR3aa: CASSLGLADTQYF
CDR3nt: TGTGCCAGCAGCCTCGGACTAGCGGATACGCAGTATTTT
v_gene: TRBV9
abundance: -
j_gene: TRBJ2-3
d_gene: TRBD2

CDR3aa: CASSATGTILTDTQYF
CDR3nt: TGTGCCAGCAGTGCCACCGGGACTATACTCACAGATACGCAGTATTTT
v_gene: TRBV6-1
abundance: few
j_gene: TRBJ2-3
d_gene: TRBD2

CDR3aa: CASSLMGDAPLHF
CDR3nt: TGTGCCAGCAGCTTAATGGGGGATGCACCCCTCCACTTT
v_gene: TRBV11-3
abundance: -
j_gene: TRBJ1-6
d_gene: -

CDR3aa: CAISRDGLNNTF
CDR3nt: TGTGCCATCAGCCGGGACGGACTAAATAACACCTTC
v_gene: TRBV10-3
abundance: -
j_gene: TRBJ1-2
d_gene: -

CDR3aa: CASSQQGANYGYTF
CDR3nt: TGTGCCAGCAGCCAGCAGGGGGCTAACTATGGCTACACCTTC
v_gene: TRBV7-8
abundance: many
j_gene: TRBJ1-2
d_gene: TRBD1

CDR3aa: CAISDLTRDEQYF
CDR3nt: TGTGCCATCAGTGATCTCACCAGGGACGAGCAGTACTTC
v_gene: TRBV10-3
abundance: many
j_gene: TRBJ2-7
d_gene: -